Presented here are 16 T cell receptor beta chains from one specimen sequenced in a study of shared clonotypes between healthy human individuals. Assay: immunoSEQ multiplex PCR; the TCRdb copy retains only in-frame clones and omits some. This sample has roughly 2.2 million clones, with 85% to 95% found just once. Material for sequencing was naive CD4+ T cells from PBMCs. The subset denotes: CD45RA+ positively selected. These receptors originate from a young man in good health. Some clones in this sample may be carry-over from other donors' samples.

For the CDR3, the DNA is TGTGCCAGCAGCCAACCCGGCAGGGTGTCTAACTATGGCTACACCTTC. Protein: CASSQPGRVSNYGYTF. The chain recombines TRBV5-4 with TRBJ1-2; possible D gene TRBD1, 5 bases. In germline, CDR1 is SGHNT, CDR2 YYREEE (reference sequence). V lost 4 bases to trimming and J lost 0 bases, with 16 bases between them. The CDR3 consists of 16 residues.

Of note for this clone: Different DNA sequences within this sample yield the same CDR3. V usage is TRBV7-8 and J usage is TRBJ1-1; possibly TRBD1 for D (5 bases). Deletions cut 3 bases from V and 2 bases from J, with 10 bases between. The CDR3 consists of 14 residues. The germline V gene has CDR1 SGHVS and CDR2 FQNEAQ. The chain's CDR3 is CASSLVGGNTEAFF. The CDR3 nucleotides read TGTGCCAGCAGCTTGGTTGGGGGAAACACTGAAGCTTTCTTT.

The chain employs TRBV4-2 and TRBJ1-3, with D uncertain. From germline, CDR1 is LGHNA and CDR2 YNFKEQ. CDR3 length: 15 amino acids. V lost 2 bases and J lost 0, with 8 bases in between. Here the CDR3 DNA reads TGTGCCAGCAGCCAACCTCAACACTCTGGAAACACCATATATTTT. Protein: CASSQPQHSGNTIYF.

The chain links TRBV5-4 to TRBJ2-5; weak D call: TRBD2 (5 bases). The germline V and J ends were trimmed by 4 bases and 1 base, with 11 bases remaining between them. Germline V gene lookup returns CDR1 SGHNT and CDR2 YYREEE (reference sequence). CDR3 length: 14 residues. CDR3 nucleotide sequence: TGTGCCAGCAGCACTGAGCGGATCCAAGAGACCCAGTACTTC. This codes for CASSTERIQETQYF.

This clone has a single count. V is TRBV7-7 and J is TRBJ2-2; 11 nucleotides match TRBD2. V lost 3 bases and J lost 0; bases outside the gene matches: 0. The length of the CDR3 is 16 residues. Germline CDR1 reads SSHAT; CDR2 reads FNYEAQ (reference sequence). As DNA, the CDR3 is TGTGCCAGCAGCTTGGGACTAGCGGCGAACACCGGGGAGCTGTTTTTT. This encodes CASSLGLAANTGELFF.

The chain carries TRBV11-2 and TRBJ1-3; D gene uncertain. V was clipped by 1 base and J by 0 bases, with 10 bases between them. Germline values: CDR1 SGHAT, CDR2 FQNNGV. This CDR3 has 16 residues. The CDR3 nucleotides are TGTGCCAGCAGCTTAGTCCCGCCGAGCTCTGGAAACACCATATATTTT. Its translation is CASSLVPPSSGNTIYF.

This clone occurred once. The J gene is TRBJ2-3, the V gene TRBV7-2; 7 bases fit TRBD2. This CDR3 is 17 amino acids long. The ends lost 2 bases at V and 4 bases at J; junction bases unmatched: 12. Germline CDR1 is SGHTA and CDR2 is FQGNSA. CDR3 DNA sequence: TGTGCCAGCAGCTTATCGGGGGTAGCGGGTGTCGCAGATACGCAGTATTTT. Its protein product is CASSLSGVAGVADTQYF. The full variable domain, in which reference TRBV7-2 and TRBJ2-3 provide the parts outside the CDR3, is GAGVSQSPSNKVTEKGKDVELRCDPISGHTALYWYRQSLGQGLEFLIYFQGNSAPDKSGLPSDRFSAERTGGSVSTLTIQRTQQEDSAVYLCASSLSGVAGVADTQYFGPGTRLTVL.

This clone was counted between two and nine times. CDR3 nucleotides: TGTGCCAGCAGTCGGGGGCAAAACTATGGCTACACCTTC. This encodes CASSRGQNYGYTF. The chain is built from TRBV6-1 and TRBJ1-2, with a weak D call TRBD1 (6 bases). The V gene lost 5 bases and the J gene lost 2 bases, with 9 bases spanning the gap. The CDR3 is made up of 13 amino acids. The germline CDR1 and CDR2 sequences are MNHNS and SASEGT.

The J gene is TRBJ2-4, the V gene TRBV19, with D perhaps assigned TRBD1 or TRBD2 (7 bases each). Germline V gene sequence: CDR1 LNHDA, CDR2 SQIVND (reference sequence). There are 16 residues in the CDR3. The V end was cut by 7 bases, the J end by 2 bases, with 18 bases between. The CDR3 reads CASTQGGVGSKNIQYF. CDR3 coding DNA: TGTGCCAGTACCCAGGGGGGGGTAGGATCCAAAAACATTCAGTACTTC.

This clone was counted once. The rearrangement uses TRBV29-1 and TRBJ2-7; possible D gene TRBD2, 5 bases. Trimming pared 4 bases from V and 1 base from J, leaving 11 bases between. Germline loops: CDR1 SQVTM, CDR2 ANQGSEA. CDR3 length: 13 residues. The CDR3, as DNA: TGCAGCGTTGTACCGTCGGGGTCCTACGAGCAGTACTTC. This encodes CSVVPSGSYEQYF.

The chain carries TRBV18 and TRBJ2-2, with D maybe TRBD1 (6 bases). CDR1 and CDR2 (germline): KGHSH, LQKENI. Trimming shortened V by 3 bases and J by 6 bases, and 14 bases separated the two germline ends. The CDR3 covers 15 residues. The DNA for the CDR3 is TGTGCCAGCTCACCTTCACCGTGGGGGCCCGGGGAGCTGTTTTTT. Residues: CASSPSPWGPGELFF.

J is TRBJ1-5 and V is TRBV19; D is unclear. The germline V gene has CDR1 LNHDA and CDR2 SQIVND (reference sequence). This CDR3 is built from 14 residues. The V and J ends lost 4 bases and 1 base respectively, with 8 bases between them. The CDR3 here is CASSTPGSNQPQHF. For the CDR3, the DNA is TGTGCCAGTAGTACCCCGGGGAGCAATCAGCCCCAGCATTTT.

The chain couples TRBV7-8 to TRBJ1-3; the D gene is possibly TRBD1 (5 bases). Trimming shortened V by 2 bases and J by 0 bases, and 14 bases separated the two germline ends. The germline gives CDR1 SGHVS, CDR2 FQNEAQ. The length of the CDR3 is 17 residues. The DNA of the CDR3 is TGTGCCAGCAGCTTATGGGGGGGGAAGAGCTCTGGAAACACCATATATTTT. It translates to CASSLWGGKSSGNTIYF.

This clone was counted once. The V call is TRBV7-3, the J call TRBJ2-5; D may be TRBD1 (5 bases). V was pared by 5 bases and J by 2 bases, with 15 bases between. The CDR3 totals 15 residues. The germline V gene encodes CDR1 SGHTA and CDR2 FQGTGA. CDR3 sequence (DNA): TGTGCCAGCAGCCCCTGGGGCCTTCCACAAGAGACCCAGTACTTC. This translates into CASSPWGLPQETQYF. The complete variable domain, with remaining parts taken from reference TRBV7-3 and TRBJ2-5, reads GAGVSQTPSNKVTEKGKYVELRCDPISGHTALYWYRQSLGQGPEFLIYFQGTGAADDSGLPNDRFFAVRPEGSVSTLKIQRTERGDSAVYLCASSPWGLPQETQYFGPGTRLLVL.

For this clone: Other nucleotide sequences in the sample specify the same CDR3. This chain joins TRBV19 and TRBJ1-2; D ambiguous. Between the trimmed V and J ends, which lost 3 bases and 8 bases, there was a span of 13 bases. The germline gives CDR1 LNHDA, CDR2 SQIVND (reference sequence). The CDR3 sequence is 13 residues long. The CDR3 here is CASSIGTLGGYTF. The CDR3 coding sequence is TGTGCCAGTAGTATTGGAACACTGGGGGGCTACACCTTC.

The rearrangement links TRBV29-1 to TRBJ2-1; 10 nucleotides line up with TRBD2. CDR3 length equals 16 residues. Germline CDR1 SQVTM, CDR2 ANQGSEA. V lost 6 bases, J lost 8 bases, and 16 bases stayed unmatched. CDR3 protein: CSVPAVAGGLTYEQFF. Here the CDR3 DNA reads TGCAGCGTCCCCGCGGTAGCGGGAGGACTAACCTATGAGCAGTTCTTC.